Listed below are T cell receptor beta chains from one sample, sequenced in a study of blood T cell repertoires in COVID-19. The method was immunoSEQ multiplex PCR; TCRdb's version includes in-frame clones alone and lacks a portion of them. The table has under 300,000 clones, 88% seen once. The source material was PBMCs or T cells enriched from blood (not recorded which). The receptor set was obtained from a woman aged 40 to 50 with acute COVID-19. Both conserved end residues are part of each CDR3. A D gene is named only where the DNA matches it firmly. The size of a clone is reported for some rows only, either as once, few or many, or as a class for expanded clones.

j_gene,v_gene,d_gene,abundance,CDR3aa,CDR3nt
TRBJ2-4,TRBV5-6,-,-,CASSLRHPLKNIQYF,TGTGCCAGCAGCTTGAGACACCCGCTCAAAAACATTCAGTACTTC
TRBJ1-2,TRBV7-2,-,-,CASSLSANYGYTF,TGTGCCAGCAGCTTATCCGCTAACTATGGCTACACCTTC
TRBJ2-3,TRBV29-1,TRBD2,-,CSVAKLAGADTQYF,TGCAGCGTTGCCAAACTAGCGGGAGCAGATACGCAGTATTTT
TRBJ2-5,TRBV5-1,-,-,CASSGADQETQYF,TGCGCCAGCAGCGGGGCAGACCAAGAGACCCAGTACTTC
TRBJ2-7,TRBV6-5,-,-,CASTLAGYEQYF,TGTGCCAGCACTCTAGCTGGCTACGAGCAGTACTTC
TRBJ1-5,TRBV19,TRBD1,-,CASSTPGQGQQPQHF,TGTGCCAGTAGTACTCCGGGACAGGGGCAACAGCCCCAGCATTTT
TRBJ1-6,TRBV2,TRBD1,-,CASSELTGGNSPLHF,TGTGCCAGCAGTGAATTGACAGGGGGGAATTCACCCCTCCACTTT
TRBJ1-2,TRBV30,-,-,CAWSGPPKTF,TGTGCCTGGAGTGGGCCCCCGAAAACCTTC
TRBJ2-7,TRBV10-3,TRBD1,-,CAISDPRQGTYEQYF,TGTGCCATCAGTGACCCTCGACAGGGGACCTACGAGCAGTACTTC
TRBJ2-3,TRBV6-1,-,-,CASSEYPDTQYF,TGTGCCAGCAGTGAATATCCCGATACGCAGTATTTT
TRBJ2-2,TRBV5-1,-,-,CASSLRRGLLDTGELFF,TGCGCCAGCAGCTTGAGACGTGGACTCCTGGACACCGGGGAGCTGTTTTTT
TRBJ1-2,TRBV6-5,-,-,CASRPGRNYGYTF,TGTGCCAGCCGCCCAGGGAGGAACTATGGCTACACCTTC
TRBJ2-1,TRBV7-2,TRBD2,once,CASSFRTSGVNEQFF,TGTGCCAGCAGCTTCCGGACTAGCGGGGTCAATGAGCAGTTCTTC
TRBJ2-1,TRBV18,TRBD2,-,CASSPLGLAGGAVEQFF,TGTGCCAGCTCACCTCTAGGACTAGCGGGAGGAGCGGTTGAGCAGTTCTTC
TRBJ1-2,TRBV29-1,-,-,CSVGQGDYGYTF,TGCAGCGTTGGTCAGGGTGACTATGGCTACACCTTC
TRBJ1-2,TRBV11-2,TRBD1,-,CASSLDAGGRGSGYTF,TGTGCCAGCAGCTTAGATGCGGGGGGCAGGGGGTCTGGCTACACCTTC
TRBJ1-3,TRBV5-1,-,-,CASSLVSGTGNTIYF,TGCGCCAGCAGCTTGGTGTCAGGGACTGGAAACACCATATATTTT
TRBJ2-1,TRBV4-1,-,-,CASSQDGGNEQFF,TGCGCCAGCAGCCAAGATGGCGGAAATGAGCAGTTCTTC
TRBJ1-6,TRBV9,-,-,CASSPRSSSYNSPLHF,TGTGCCAGCAGCCCTCGATCCAGCTCCTATAATTCACCCCTCCACTTT
TRBJ2-5,TRBV5-4,-,-,CASRQTGGGETQYF,TGTGCCAGCAGGCAAACAGGGGGGGGAGAGACCCAGTACTTC
TRBJ1-2,TRBV18,TRBD1,-,CASSTGQGYGYTF,TGTGCCAGCTCAACGGGACAGGGTTATGGCTACACCTTC
TRBJ1-5,TRBV19,TRBD1,-,CASSTGGRQPQHF,TGTGCCAGTAGTACAGGGGGGCGGCAGCCCCAGCATTTT
TRBJ2-3,TRBV7-9,TRBD2,-,CASSSPGTSGASTDTQYF,TGTGCCAGCAGCTCGCCCGGGACTAGCGGCGCTAGCACAGATACGCAGTATTTT
TRBJ2-3,TRBV7-2,-,-,CASSLAVPGGTDTQYF,TGTGCCAGCAGCTTAGCTGTCCCAGGGGGCACAGATACGCAGTATTTT
TRBJ1-2,TRBV2,-,few,CASSTDSPGGYTF,TGTGCCAGCAGTACGGACAGCCCCGGTGGCTACACCTTC
TRBJ1-1,TRBV5-1,-,-,CASSRRTDTNTEAFF,TGCGCCAGCAGCCGACGGACAGATACGAACACTGAAGCTTTCTTT
TRBJ1-2,TRBV4-2,-,few,CASSQVSVAGDDGYTF,TGTGCCAGCAGCCAAGTGTCGGTTGCAGGCGATGATGGCTACACCTTC
TRBJ1-4,TRBV5-5,-,-,CASSGTHIATNEKLFF,TGTGCCAGCAGCGGCACACATATTGCAACTAATGAAAAACTGTTTTTT
TRBJ2-7,TRBV6-4,-,few,CASSEQGQMGYEQYF,TGTGCCAGCAGCGAACAAGGACAGATGGGCTACGAGCAGTACTTC
TRBJ1-1,TRBV29-1,-,-,CSSMGAGLFTEAFF,TGCAGCTCAATGGGGGCAGGACTGTTCACTGAAGCTTTCTTT
TRBJ1-3,TRBV2,-,-,CASSENTGNTIYF,TGTGCCAGCAGTGAGAACACTGGAAACACCATATATTTT
TRBJ1-2,TRBV30,TRBD1,-,CASPGQGGYGYTF,TGTGCCTCACCGGGACAGGGAGGGTATGGCTACACCTTC